One and the same sample provided the 16 T cell receptor beta chains below, sequenced in a study of blood T cell repertoires in COVID-19. The method was immunoSEQ multiplex PCR; TCRdb's version includes in-frame clones alone and lacks a portion of them. The table lists 37,000 or so clones, approximately 88% of them singletons. The sequencing sample was made of peripheral blood. The origin of the receptors is a human donor in a cohort sampled during active COVID-19.

This chain links TRBV6-5 with TRBJ2-3; TRBD2 agrees at 8 bases. In germline, CDR1 is MNHEY, CDR2 SVGAGI. V was clipped by 10 bases and J by 1 base; unmatched bases: 10. The CDR3 contains 15 residues. CDR3 coding DNA: TGTGCCACCCTTATGCGGGGGGCCGGCACAGATACGCAGTATTTT. Translated, it gives CATLMRGAGTDTQYF.

The chain couples TRBV5-6 to TRBJ1-6, with 9 bases that match TRBD1. Trimming cost V 5 bases and J 7 bases; bases outside gene matches: 7. CDR1 and CDR2 (germline): SGHDT, YYEEEE. The CDR3 totals 15 residues. The CDR3 sequence: CASRIGQGRNSPLHF. For the CDR3, the DNA is TGTGCCAGCAGAATTGGACAGGGGAGGAATTCACCCCTCCACTTT. Together with reference TRBV5-6 and TRBJ1-6, the CDR3 gives the full variable domain: DAGVTQSPTHLIKTRGQQVTLRCSPKSGHDTVSWYQQALGQGPQFIFQYYEEEERQRGNFPDRFSGHQFPNYSSELNVNALLLGDSALYLCASRIGQGRNSPLHFGNGTRLTVT.

The CDR3 sequence is CASSVSGTSTGELFF. Written as DNA, the CDR3 is TGTGCCAGCAGCGTATCCGGGACTAGCACCGGGGAGCTGTTTTTT. V gene TRBV9 combines with J gene TRBJ2-2; 8 bases agree with TRBD2. V shed 1 base, J shed 4 bases, and the junction held 3 bases outside the gene matches. This CDR3 spans 15 amino acids. Germline assignment: CDR1 SGDLS and CDR2 YYNGEE.

The chain links TRBV6-5 to TRBJ2-1; 7 bases line up with TRBD1. The length of the CDR3 is 15 residues. CDR1 is MNHEY and CDR2 is SVGAGI in the germline V gene. Trimming at V came to 5 bases and at J to 2 bases, leaving 6 bases not matched to a gene. CDR3 sequence (DNA): TGTGCCAGCAGTAAATCGACAGGGCCCTACAATGAGCAGTTCTTC. As protein: CASSKSTGPYNEQFF.

The chain uses TRBV24-1 and TRBJ2-3, with D perhaps TRBD1 (6 bases). V was trimmed by 3 bases and J by 0 bases, leaving 15 bases between them. Germline V gene lookup returns CDR1 KGHDR and CDR2 SFDVKD. There are 17 residues in the CDR3. The CDR3 coding sequence is TGTGCCACCAGTGATAGCGATGGGGACACTAGCACAGATACGCAGTATTTT. Its translation is CATSDSDGDTSTDTQYF.

This sequence joins TRBV6-5 and TRBJ2-2; possible D gene TRBD1, 6 bases. The CDR3 has 15 residues. V dropped 9 bases and J dropped 6 bases, with 20 bases sitting between them. Germline-derived CDR1 and CDR2 are MNHEY and SVGAGI. The CDR3 spells CASSEGDGGSGELFF. The CDR3 DNA sequence: TGTGCCAGTTCTGAGGGTGATGGGGGCTCCGGGGAGCTGTTTTTT.

This clone was seen once. The V call is TRBV19, the J call TRBJ2-5, with 9 bases lining up with TRBD1. The CDR3 totals 14 residues. Germline CDR1 reads LNHDA; CDR2 reads SQIVND (reference sequence). V lost 5 bases, J lost 5 bases, and 6 bases stayed unmatched. CDR3 protein: CASSSTGGAETQYF. The CDR3 nucleotides read TGTGCCAGTAGTTCAACAGGGGGCGCTGAGACCCAGTACTTC. Filled out from reference TRBV19 and TRBJ2-5, the complete variable domain reads DGGITQSPKYLFRKEGQNVTLSCEQNLNHDAMYWYRQDPGQGLRLIYYSQIVNDFQKGDIAEGYSVSREKKESFPLTVTSAQKNPTAFYLCASSSTGGAETQYFGPGTRLLVL.

This chain joins TRBV4-1 and TRBJ1-5, with TRBD1 matching over 12 bases. The CDR3 length is 15 residues. V lost 4 bases, J lost 7 bases, and 5 bases stayed unmatched. The germline V gene encodes CDR1 MGHRA and CDR2 YSYEKL. Written as DNA, the CDR3 is TGCGCCAGCAGCCCCGGGACAGGGGGCTGGCAGCCCCAGCATTTT. Its translation: CASSPGTGGWQPQHF.

The chain carries TRBV21-1 and TRBJ2-1; TRBD2, the table's D call, lacks a check against the DNA. TRBV21-1 is noted as a pseudogene. The CDR3 extends over 16 amino acids. The CDR3 DNA sequence: TGTGCCAGCAGCAAAGGGGATAGCGGGAACTATGATGAGCAGTTCTTC. It yields the protein CASSKGDSGNYDEQFF.

CDR3 in DNA: TGTGCCAGCACCCGGGATGGCGGGAACCCAGATACGCAGTATTTT. The encoded protein is CASTRDGGNPDTQYF. The V gene is TRBV7-9, the J gene TRBJ2-3, with a weak D call TRBD2 (6 bases). This CDR3 is 15 amino acids long. Trimming stripped 7 bases from V and 4 bases from J, with 18 bases between. CDR1 is SEHNR, CDR2 FQNEAQ, per germline (reference sequence).

The CDR3 sequence: CASSLALAGEGEQFF. CDR3 nucleotides: TGTGCCAGCAGCCTCGCCCTAGCGGGAGAGGGTGAGCAGTTCTTC. The rearrangement uses TRBV7-9 and TRBJ2-1; 10 bases agree with TRBD2. V trimming: 5 bases; J trimming: 9 bases; junction bases outside the gene matches: 10. Germline values: CDR1 SEHNR, CDR2 FQNEAQ (reference sequence). The CDR3 contains 15 residues.

The chain couples TRBV19 to TRBJ2-1; a weak D match, TRBD2 (5 bases). CDR3 length equals 16 residues. Trimming removed 3 bases at V and 9 bases at J, with 21 bases between. Germline V lookup: CDR1 LNHDA, CDR2 SQIVND (reference sequence). The CDR3 region is CASSMFGGRVASEQFF. The CDR3 nucleotides are TGTGCCAGTAGTATGTTCGGCGGGCGGGTGGCGAGTGAGCAGTTCTTC.

The V gene is TRBV5-3, the J gene TRBJ2-2; 11 bases fit TRBD2. TRBV5-3 is an ORF, with its function uncertain. The CDR3 totals 19 residues. V lost 1 base, J lost 3 bases, and 11 bases stayed unmatched. The CDR3 DNA follows: TGTGCCAGAAGCTTGCGATTCGCTAGCGGGGGGCGATACACCGGGGAGCTGTTTTTT. Encoded protein: CARSLRFASGGRYTGELFF.

The rearrangement links TRBV7-9 to TRBJ2-1; 8 nucleotides agree with TRBD1. The CDR3 is made up of 14 amino acids. Trimming took 4 bases from V and 7 from J; bases not matched to a gene: 6. Germline V gene lookup returns CDR1 SEHNR and CDR2 FQNEAQ (reference sequence). Here the CDR3 reads CASSSTGGNNEQFF. CDR3 DNA: TGTGCCAGCAGCTCCACAGGGGGTAATAATGAGCAGTTCTTC. Filled out from reference TRBV7-9 and TRBJ2-1, the complete variable domain reads DTGVSQNPRHKITKRGQNVTFRCDPISEHNRLYWYRQTLGQGPEFLTYFQNEAQLEKSRLLSDRFSAERPKGSFSTLEIQRTEQGDSAMYLCASSSTGGNNEQFFGPGTRLTVL.

The V call is TRBV19, the J call TRBJ1-1, with D perhaps TRBD1 (6 bases). Trimming shortened V by 5 bases and J by 3 bases, and 10 bases separated the two germline ends. The CDR3 loop spans 13 amino acids. Germline lookup yields CDR1 LNHDA and CDR2 SQIVND (reference sequence). The CDR3: CASSFGQYTEAFF. CDR3 in DNA: TGTGCCAGTAGTTTTGGACAGTACACTGAAGCTTTCTTT.

The DNA of the CDR3 is TGTGCCAGCACTCCGCCAAGGGGAAAAGCTTTCTTT. It encodes CASTPPRGKAFF. The rearrangement links TRBV28 to TRBJ1-1, with D tentatively TRBD1 (5 bases). Germline V gene lookup returns CDR1 MDHEN and CDR2 SYDVKM. This CDR3 is built from 12 residues. With 7 bases removed from V and 9 bases from J, the gap between germline ends came to 15 bases.